The clone carrying this TCR beta chain was found many times. Each CDR3 protein is one row after TCRdb ran MiXCR on the PCR reads. The data show about 19,000 distinct CDR3 sequences, about 50% seen once. The data originate from a study of CD4 and CD8 cells across lung adenocarcinoma regions. Samples came from patients with localized non-small cell lung adenocarcinoma. The CDR3 covers 15 residues. The trim removed 4 bases at V and 7 bases at J, leaving 7 bases unmatched. The V gene's germline CDR1 is MNHEY and CDR2 SVGAGI. Sequencing input: CD8+ T cells from the margin of a lung tumor. V gene TRBV6-5 combines with J gene TRBJ2-1, with 10 bases lining up with TRBD2. This TCR was sampled from a male donor with lung adenocarcinoma. The CD4 and CD8 labels of this study may be unreliable. CDR3 sequence reads: CASSSKLAGINEQFF. The CDR3 region has the DNA TGTGCCAGCAGTTCCAAACTAGCGGGAATAAATGAGCAGTTCTTC.